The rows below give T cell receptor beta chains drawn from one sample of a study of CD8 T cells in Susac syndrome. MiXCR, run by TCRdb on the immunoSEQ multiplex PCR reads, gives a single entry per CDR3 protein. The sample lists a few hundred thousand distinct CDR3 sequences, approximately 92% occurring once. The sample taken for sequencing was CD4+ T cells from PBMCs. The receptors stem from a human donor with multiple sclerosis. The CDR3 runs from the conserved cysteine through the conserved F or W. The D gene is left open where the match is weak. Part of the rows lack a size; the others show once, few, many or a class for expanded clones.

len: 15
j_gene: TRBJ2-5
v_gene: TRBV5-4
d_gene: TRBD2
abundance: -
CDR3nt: TGTGCCAGCAGCTGGACTAGCGGGAGTCGAGAGACCCAGTACTTC
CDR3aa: CASSWTSGSRETQYF

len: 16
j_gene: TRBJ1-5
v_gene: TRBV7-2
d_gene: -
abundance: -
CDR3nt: TGTGCCAGCAGTGGGGTGAGTTGGCCCGGCGGTCAGCCCCAGCATTTT
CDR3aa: CASSGVSWPGGQPQHF

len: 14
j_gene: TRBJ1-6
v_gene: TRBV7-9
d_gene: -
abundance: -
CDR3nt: TGTGCCAGCAGCTTCCAGGGCCCTAATTCACCCCTCCACTTT
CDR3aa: CASSFQGPNSPLHF

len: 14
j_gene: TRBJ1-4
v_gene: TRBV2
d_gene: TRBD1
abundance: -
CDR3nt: TGTGCCAGCAGTGAATGGGACAGGGGCGAAAAACTGTTTTTT
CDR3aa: CASSEWDRGEKLFF

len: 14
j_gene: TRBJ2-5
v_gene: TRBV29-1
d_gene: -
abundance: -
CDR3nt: TGCAGCGTTGAAGTGGGTTGGGGAATAGGGACCCAGTACTTC
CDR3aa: CSVEVGWGIGTQYF

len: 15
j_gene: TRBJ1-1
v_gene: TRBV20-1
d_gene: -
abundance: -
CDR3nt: TGCAGTGCTAGAGATCGTCGTAGGGTGGCCACTGAAGCTTTCTTT
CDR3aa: CSARDRRRVATEAFF

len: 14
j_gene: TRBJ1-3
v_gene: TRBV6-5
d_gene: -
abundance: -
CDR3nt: TGTGCCAGCAGTTACAAGTCGACTGGAAACACCATATATTTT
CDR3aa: CASSYKSTGNTIYF

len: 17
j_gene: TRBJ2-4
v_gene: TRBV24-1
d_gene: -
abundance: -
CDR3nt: TGTGCCACCAGTGCCGAAGGAGGAGGGACAGCCAAAAACATTCAGTACTTC
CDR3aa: CATSAEGGGTAKNIQYF

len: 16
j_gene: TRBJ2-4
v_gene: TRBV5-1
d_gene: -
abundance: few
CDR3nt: TGCGCCAGCAGCGCGTCCCCCCAGGGGGGGGAAAACATTCAGTACTTC
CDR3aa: CASSASPQGGENIQYF

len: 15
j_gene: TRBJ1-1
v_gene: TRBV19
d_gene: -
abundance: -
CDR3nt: TGTGCCAGTAGTACCCTGGACACGGGAGGACGCGGAGCTTTCTTT
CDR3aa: CASSTLDTGGRGAFF

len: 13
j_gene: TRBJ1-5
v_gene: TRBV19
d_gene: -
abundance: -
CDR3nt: TGTGCCAGTAACGGTCAGGGCAATCAGCCCCAGCATTTT
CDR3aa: CASNGQGNQPQHF

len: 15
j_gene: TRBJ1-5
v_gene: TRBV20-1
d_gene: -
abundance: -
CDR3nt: TGCAGTGCTAGAGATAGGCTGGGCAGTCATCAGCCCCAGCATTTT
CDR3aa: CSARDRLGSHQPQHF

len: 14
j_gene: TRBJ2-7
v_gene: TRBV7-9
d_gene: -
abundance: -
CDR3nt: TGTGCCAGCAGTCTCCTGGTGGTCCCCTACGAGCAGTACTTC
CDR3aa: CASSLLVVPYEQYF

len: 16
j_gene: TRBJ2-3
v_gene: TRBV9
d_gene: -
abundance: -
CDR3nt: TGTGCCAGCAGCGTAAGGTGGGAGGACAGCACAGATACGCAGTATTTT
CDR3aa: CASSVRWEDSTDTQYF

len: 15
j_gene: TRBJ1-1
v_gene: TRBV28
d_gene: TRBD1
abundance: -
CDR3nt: TGTGCCAGCGGGACAGGGAGGTTTTGGGACACTGAAGCTTTCTTT
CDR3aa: CASGTGRFWDTEAFF

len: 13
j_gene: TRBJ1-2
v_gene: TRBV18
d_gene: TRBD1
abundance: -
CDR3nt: TGTGCCAGCCGGGACAGGCCGGCCTATGGCTACACCTTC
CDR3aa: CASRDRPAYGYTF

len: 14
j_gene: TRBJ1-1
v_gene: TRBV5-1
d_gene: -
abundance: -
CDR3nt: TGCGCCAGCAGATTAGACATCCTGAACACTGAAGCTTTCTTT
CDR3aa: CASRLDILNTEAFF

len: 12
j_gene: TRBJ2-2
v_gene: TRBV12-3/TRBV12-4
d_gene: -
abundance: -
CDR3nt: TGTGCCAGCAGGGGACGGTCCGGGGAGCTGTTTTTT
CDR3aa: CASRGRSGELFF

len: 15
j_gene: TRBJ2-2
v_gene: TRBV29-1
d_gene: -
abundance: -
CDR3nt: TGCAGCGCCGAGAATCCGACAGCGAACACCGGGGAGCTGTTTTTT
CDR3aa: CSAENPTANTGELFF

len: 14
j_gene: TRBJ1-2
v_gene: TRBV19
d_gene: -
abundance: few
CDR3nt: TGTGCCAGTAGTCCGACAGTTTCTAACTATGGCTACACCTTC
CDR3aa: CASSPTVSNYGYTF

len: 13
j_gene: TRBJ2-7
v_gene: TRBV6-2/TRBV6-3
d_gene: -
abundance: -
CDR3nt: TGTGCCAGCACCCGTGGGGAACAGTACGAGCAGTACTTC
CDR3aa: CASTRGEQYEQYF

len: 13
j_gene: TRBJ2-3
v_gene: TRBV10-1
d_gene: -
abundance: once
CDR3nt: TGCGCCAGCAGTGATCGGAGCACAGATACGCAGTATTTT
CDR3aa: CASSDRSTDTQYF

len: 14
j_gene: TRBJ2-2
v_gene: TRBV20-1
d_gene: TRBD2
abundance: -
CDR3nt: TGCAGTGCTAGTAGCGGGGGTTTCACCGGGGAGCTGTTTTTT
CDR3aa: CSASSGGFTGELFF

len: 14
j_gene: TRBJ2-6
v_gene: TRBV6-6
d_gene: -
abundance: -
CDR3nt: TGTGCCAGCAGTTACAGGGCTGGGGCCAACGTCCTGACTTTC
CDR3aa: CASSYRAGANVLTF

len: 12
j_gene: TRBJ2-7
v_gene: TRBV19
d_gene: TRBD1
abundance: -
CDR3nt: TGTGCCGCAGGGACAGGATTATACGAGCAGTACTTC
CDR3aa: CAAGTGLYEQYF

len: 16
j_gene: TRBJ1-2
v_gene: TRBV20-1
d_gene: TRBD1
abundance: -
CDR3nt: TGCAGTGCGGACAAGTGGGACAGGGGGCCTCTTAGTGGCTACACCTTC
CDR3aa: CSADKWDRGPLSGYTF

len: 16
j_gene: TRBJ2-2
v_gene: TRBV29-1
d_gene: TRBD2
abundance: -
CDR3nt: TGCAGCGGTGCTCTGGGACTAGCGGGAGGTGCCGGGGAGCTGCTTTTT
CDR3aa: CSGALGLAGGAGELLF